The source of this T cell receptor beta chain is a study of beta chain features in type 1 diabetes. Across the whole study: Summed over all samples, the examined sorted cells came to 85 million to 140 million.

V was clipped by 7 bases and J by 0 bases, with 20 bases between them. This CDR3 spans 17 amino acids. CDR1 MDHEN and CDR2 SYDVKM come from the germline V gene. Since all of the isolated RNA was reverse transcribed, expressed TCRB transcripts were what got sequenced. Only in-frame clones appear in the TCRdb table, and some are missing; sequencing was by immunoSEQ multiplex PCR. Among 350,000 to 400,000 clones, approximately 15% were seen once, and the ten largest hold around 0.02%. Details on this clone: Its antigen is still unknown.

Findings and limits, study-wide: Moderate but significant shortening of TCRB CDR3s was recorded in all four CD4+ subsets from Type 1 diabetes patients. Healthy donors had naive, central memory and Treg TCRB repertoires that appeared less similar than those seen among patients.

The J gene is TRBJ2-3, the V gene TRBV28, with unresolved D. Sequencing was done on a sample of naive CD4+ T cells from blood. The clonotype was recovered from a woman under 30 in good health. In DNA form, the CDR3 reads TGTGCCAGCAACACAATCTCCAACGGCGGTAGCACAGATACGCAGTATTTT. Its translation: CASNTISNGGSTDTQYF.